This is a list of T cell receptor beta chains from one sample in a study of cytomegalovirus exposure and HLA in healthy donors. Clones were sequenced by immunoSEQ multiplex PCR, and TCRdb holds only the in-frame ones, with some missing. Of 140,000 to 150,000 clones in the sample, approximately 80% were seen once. The specimen was PBMCs. The receptors come from a woman aged 18-29 years in good health and CMV-seropositive. CDR3s include the opening cysteine and the closing phenylalanine or tryptophan. The order of the fields is clone size, D gene, V gene, J gene, CDR3 DNA, CDR3 protein. D genes are given only for firm matches. Clone size is not always given. Where it is, it says once, few, many or a class for expanded clones.

clone_size: -
d_call: TRBD2
v_call: TRBV5-1
j_call: TRBJ2-2
cdr3_nt: TGCGCCAGCAAACTAGCGGGGGGGCCCGGGGAGCTGTTTTTT
cdr3_aa: CASKLAGGPGELFF

clone_size: -
d_call: -
v_call: TRBV18
j_call: TRBJ1-6
cdr3_nt: TGTGCCAGCTCACCACGGGGCGTGGTACCCCTCCACTTT
cdr3_aa: CASSPRGVVPLHF

clone_size: -
d_call: -
v_call: TRBV5-6
j_call: TRBJ2-1
cdr3_nt: TGTGCCAGCCGCGGGACCGGGGGTGAGCAGTTCTTC
cdr3_aa: CASRGTGGEQFF

clone_size: -
d_call: TRBD1
v_call: TRBV6-1
j_call: TRBJ2-3
cdr3_nt: TGTGCCAGCAGTGAGGCGACAGGGAAAACAGATACGCAGTATTTT
cdr3_aa: CASSEATGKTDTQYF

clone_size: -
d_call: -
v_call: TRBV10-3
j_call: TRBJ1-5
cdr3_nt: TGTGCCATCAGTGATAGTTCTTATCAGCCCCAGCATTTT
cdr3_aa: CAISDSSYQPQHF

clone_size: -
d_call: -
v_call: TRBV7-9
j_call: TRBJ1-6
cdr3_nt: TGTTCCAGCAGCTTAGATGGTCTGGGGCGGAATTCACCCCTCCACTTT
cdr3_aa: CSSSLDGLGRNSPLHF

clone_size: -
d_call: -
v_call: TRBV5-1
j_call: TRBJ2-5
cdr3_nt: TGCGCCAGCAGCTTGGCCCAGGGTGGGCAAGAGACCCAGTACTTC
cdr3_aa: CASSLAQGGQETQYF

clone_size: few
d_call: -
v_call: TRBV5-6
j_call: TRBJ1-2
cdr3_nt: TGTGCCAGCAGCTCGACAGGCCAGGGGGGCTACACCTTC
cdr3_aa: CASSSTGQGGYTF

clone_size: -
d_call: -
v_call: TRBV6-4
j_call: TRBJ2-1
cdr3_nt: TGTGCCAGCAGTGAGGGAGCCCCAAGCCCCAATGAGCAGTTCTTC
cdr3_aa: CASSEGAPSPNEQFF

clone_size: -
d_call: -
v_call: TRBV10-3
j_call: TRBJ1-2
cdr3_nt: TGTGCCATAGCACGGGATCCCTATGGCTACACCTTC
cdr3_aa: CAIARDPYGYTF

clone_size: few
d_call: -
v_call: TRBV7-6
j_call: TRBJ1-1
cdr3_nt: TGTGCCAGCAGCTTAGGTCGGAACACTGAAGCTTTCTTT
cdr3_aa: CASSLGRNTEAFF

clone_size: -
d_call: TRBD2
v_call: TRBV11-2
j_call: TRBJ2-3
cdr3_nt: TGTGCCAGCAGCCCTAGGACGGGGGGGGCAGATACGCAGTATTTT
cdr3_aa: CASSPRTGGADTQYF

clone_size: once
d_call: -
v_call: TRBV2
j_call: TRBJ1-5
cdr3_nt: TGTGCCAGCAGTGACAGGGGTAGCAATCAGCCCCAGCATTTT
cdr3_aa: CASSDRGSNQPQHF

clone_size: -
d_call: -
v_call: TRBV9
j_call: TRBJ2-1
cdr3_nt: TGTGCCAGCAGCGTAATCGGGGGCAATGAGCAGTTCTTC
cdr3_aa: CASSVIGGNEQFF

clone_size: once
d_call: -
v_call: TRBV4-1
j_call: TRBJ1-3
cdr3_nt: TGCGCCAGCAGCCAAGAGCCAGGGGCGAACACCATATATTTT
cdr3_aa: CASSQEPGANTIYF

clone_size: -
d_call: TRBD1
v_call: TRBV5-1
j_call: TRBJ1-4
cdr3_nt: TGCGCCAGCAGCTTCAGGCAGGGGGAGAATGAAAAACTGTTTTTT
cdr3_aa: CASSFRQGENEKLFF

clone_size: -
d_call: TRBD2
v_call: TRBV7-6
j_call: TRBJ2-5
cdr3_nt: TGTGCCAGCAGCTTAAACTTGGGACTAGGCCAAGAGACCCAGTACTTC
cdr3_aa: CASSLNLGLGQETQYF

clone_size: -
d_call: TRBD2
v_call: TRBV5-1
j_call: TRBJ2-5
cdr3_nt: TGCGCCAGCAGCTTGACGGGGGGGCCAACGGAGACCCAGTACTTC
cdr3_aa: CASSLTGGPTETQYF

clone_size: -
d_call: -
v_call: TRBV5-1
j_call: TRBJ1-6
cdr3_nt: TGCGCCAGCAGCGCCGATTACAGGCAAACGAGCTCCTATAATTCACCCCTCCACTTT
cdr3_aa: CASSADYRQTSSYNSPLHF

clone_size: -
d_call: TRBD1
v_call: TRBV5-1
j_call: TRBJ2-4
cdr3_nt: TGCGCCAGCAGCTCCATATCGGACAGGGGGCACATTCAGTACTTC
cdr3_aa: CASSSISDRGHIQYF

clone_size: -
d_call: -
v_call: TRBV28
j_call: TRBJ2-7
cdr3_nt: TGTGCCAGCAGTACGGGGACTGCCTTGAGGGACGAGCAGTACTTC
cdr3_aa: CASSTGTALRDEQYF

clone_size: -
d_call: -
v_call: TRBV7-9
j_call: TRBJ1-3
cdr3_nt: TGTGCCAGCAGCCTCAGGGGCTCTGGAAACACCATATATTTT
cdr3_aa: CASSLRGSGNTIYF

clone_size: -
d_call: -
v_call: TRBV19
j_call: TRBJ1-5
cdr3_nt: TGTGCCAGCAGTCCACAGGGCGTCCGTGATCAGCCCCAGCATTTT
cdr3_aa: CASSPQGVRDQPQHF

clone_size: -
d_call: -
v_call: TRBV19
j_call: TRBJ2-7
cdr3_nt: TGTGCCAGCCGCCCCAAAGGCGTCGACGGAGCCTACGAGCAGTACTTC
cdr3_aa: CASRPKGVDGAYEQYF

clone_size: -
d_call: -
v_call: TRBV29-1
j_call: TRBJ2-1
cdr3_nt: TGCAGCGTGGGCCGCCTCAATGAGCAGTTCTTC
cdr3_aa: CSVGRLNEQFF

clone_size: -
d_call: -
v_call: TRBV11-2
j_call: TRBJ2-5
cdr3_nt: TGTGCCAGCAGCTGGGGGAGGAACCAAGAGACCCAGTACTTC
cdr3_aa: CASSWGRNQETQYF

clone_size: -
d_call: -
v_call: TRBV5-4
j_call: TRBJ2-5
cdr3_nt: TGTGCCAGCAGCCCCGGTACCAACCAAGAGACCCAGTACTTC
cdr3_aa: CASSPGTNQETQYF

clone_size: -
d_call: -
v_call: TRBV29-1
j_call: TRBJ2-7
cdr3_nt: TGCAGCGTTGAAGGGGACACCAACTACGAGCAGTACTTC
cdr3_aa: CSVEGDTNYEQYF

clone_size: -
d_call: TRBD2
v_call: TRBV9
j_call: TRBJ2-7
cdr3_nt: TGTGCCAGCAGCAAGGGACTAACCAAGGACTACGAGCAGTACTTC
cdr3_aa: CASSKGLTKDYEQYF

clone_size: -
d_call: TRBD2
v_call: TRBV6-5
j_call: TRBJ2-1
cdr3_nt: TGTGCCAGCAGTTCCTCCTGGCGGGGGGGGTACAATGAGCAGTTCTTC
cdr3_aa: CASSSSWRGGYNEQFF

clone_size: -
d_call: TRBD1
v_call: TRBV10-1
j_call: TRBJ1-1
cdr3_nt: TGCGCCAGCAGTGAGAGTTTCCAGGGGGCCAACACTGAAGCTTTCTTT
cdr3_aa: CASSESFQGANTEAFF

clone_size: -
d_call: -
v_call: TRBV28
j_call: TRBJ1-1
cdr3_nt: TGTGCCAGCAGTTTCCGGGGGGGGAACACTGAAGCTTTCTTT
cdr3_aa: CASSFRGGNTEAFF

clone_size: -
d_call: TRBD2
v_call: TRBV14
j_call: TRBJ2-5
cdr3_nt: TGTGCCAGCAGCCTTCGACTAGCGGGGGCAATACAAGAGACCCAGTACTTC
cdr3_aa: CASSLRLAGAIQETQYF

clone_size: -
d_call: -
v_call: TRBV7-9
j_call: TRBJ1-2
cdr3_nt: TGTGCCAGCAGCCCAAAGACAGTCTATGGCTACACCTTC
cdr3_aa: CASSPKTVYGYTF

clone_size: -
d_call: TRBD1
v_call: TRBV30
j_call: TRBJ1-5
cdr3_nt: TGTGCCTGGAGTGTACGAGCAGGGGGTCAGCCCCAGCATTTT
cdr3_aa: CAWSVRAGGQPQHF

clone_size: -
d_call: -
v_call: TRBV5-6
j_call: TRBJ2-1
cdr3_nt: TGTGCCAGCAGCTTGGTCGGGGTCTCTAGCTCCTACAATGAGCAGTTCTTC
cdr3_aa: CASSLVGVSSSYNEQFF

clone_size: few
d_call: -
v_call: TRBV27
j_call: TRBJ1-2
cdr3_nt: TGTGCCAGCAGTTTAGGCGGTAAGGAGAAAGGCTACACCTTC
cdr3_aa: CASSLGGKEKGYTF

clone_size: -
d_call: -
v_call: TRBV28
j_call: TRBJ2-1
cdr3_nt: TGTGCCAGCAGTTTGGGGGGGGGCCGGGGAGAGCAGTTCTTC
cdr3_aa: CASSLGGGRGEQFF

clone_size: -
d_call: TRBD1
v_call: TRBV18
j_call: TRBJ2-7
cdr3_nt: TGTGCCAGCTCATCACATCCCGGGACAGGGGTCCACGAGCAGTACTTC
cdr3_aa: CASSSHPGTGVHEQYF

clone_size: -
d_call: -
v_call: TRBV6-1
j_call: TRBJ1-5
cdr3_nt: TGTGCCAGCAGTGAAGAGGGACAAGTTGATCAGCCCCAGCATTTT
cdr3_aa: CASSEEGQVDQPQHF

clone_size: once
d_call: -
v_call: TRBV29-1
j_call: TRBJ1-6
cdr3_nt: TGCAGCGTTGCCGACAGTCCTAATTCACCCCTCCACTTT
cdr3_aa: CSVADSPNSPLHF

clone_size: once
d_call: -
v_call: TRBV7-8
j_call: TRBJ1-4
cdr3_nt: TGTGCCAGCAGGGCTGATCGGGGGGTAACTAATGAAAAACTGTTTTTT
cdr3_aa: CASRADRGVTNEKLFF

clone_size: once
d_call: -
v_call: TRBV4-2
j_call: TRBJ1-5
cdr3_nt: TGTGCCAGCAGCCAAGGCGGGAGTAGCAATCAGCCCCAGCATTTT
cdr3_aa: CASSQGGSSNQPQHF

clone_size: few
d_call: -
v_call: TRBV14
j_call: TRBJ2-2
cdr3_nt: TGTGCCAGCAGCCATGTGGCACCGGGGGAGCTGTTTTTT
cdr3_aa: CASSHVAPGELFF

clone_size: -
d_call: -
v_call: TRBV2
j_call: TRBJ2-7
cdr3_nt: TGTGCCAGCAGGGGCAGTTCCTACGAGCAGTACTTC
cdr3_aa: CASRGSSYEQYF

clone_size: -
d_call: -
v_call: TRBV5-1
j_call: TRBJ2-3
cdr3_nt: TGCGCCAGCAGCCCAGGGATGGGGAGCACAGATACGCAGTATTTT
cdr3_aa: CASSPGMGSTDTQYF

clone_size: -
d_call: -
v_call: TRBV7-9
j_call: TRBJ2-7
cdr3_nt: TGTGCCGTCACACGCGGTAGCTCCTACGAGCAGTACTTC
cdr3_aa: CAVTRGSSYEQYF

clone_size: -
d_call: -
v_call: TRBV25-1
j_call: TRBJ2-1
cdr3_nt: TGTGCCACTTCCATCGGTGGGGCATACAACAATGAGCAGTTCTTC
cdr3_aa: CATSIGGAYNNEQFF

clone_size: -
d_call: TRBD1
v_call: TRBV6-6
j_call: TRBJ2-1
cdr3_nt: TGTGCCAGCAACGACCCGGGACAGGGTCGTGGCAGCGAGCAGTTCTTC
cdr3_aa: CASNDPGQGRGSEQFF